These 32 T cell receptor beta chains were all obtained from the same sample, sequenced in a study of blood T cell repertoires in COVID-19. Sequenced by immunoSEQ multiplex PCR; TCRdb stores in-frame clones only, minus some. Of 65,000 to 80,000 clones detected, approximately 88% appear once; the ten largest clones hold approximately 6.3%. Sample: peripheral blood. All receptors derive from a man aged 50 or older with active COVID-19.

This chain links TRBV4-1 with TRBJ2-3; 11 positions match TRBD1. The CDR3 covers 16 residues. Per the germline V gene, CDR1 is MGHRA and CDR2 is YSYEKL. The V gene end was trimmed by 0 bases and the J gene end by 4 bases; junction bases not matched to a gene: 3. CDR3 loop: CASSQDRDRGADTQYF. For the CDR3, the DNA is TGCGCCAGCAGCCAAGACAGGGACAGGGGGGCAGATACGCAGTATTTT.

The chain is built from TRBV4-1 and TRBJ2-3; 8 bases map to TRBD1. V shed 2 bases, J shed 3 bases, and the junction held 7 bases outside the gene matches. The length of the CDR3 is 16 residues. Germline values: CDR1 MGHRA, CDR2 YSYEKL. CDR3 DNA sequence: TGCGCCAGCAGCCAACAGGACAGGGTGGGAACAGATACGCAGTATTTT. Translated: CASSQQDRVGTDTQYF.

This chain uses TRBV27 with TRBJ1-2; D is unresolved. Deletions cut 1 base from V and 3 bases from J, with 9 bases between. The germline CDR1 and CDR2 sequences are MNHEY and SMNVEV (reference sequence). The CDR3 sequence is 14 residues long. The CDR3 DNA follows: TGTGCCAGCAGTTTATATAGAGGGCACTATGGCTACACCTTC. Protein product: CASSLYRGHYGYTF.

V and J are TRBV19 and TRBJ1-3, with D perhaps TRBD1 (5 bases). Germline V gives CDR1 LNHDA, CDR2 SQIVND (reference sequence). Trimming cost V 7 bases and J 1 base, with 11 bases left between them. This CDR3 contains 14 residues. The CDR3 DNA reads TGTGCCAGTACCCCGGGGGGGTCTGGAAACACCATATATTTT. Residues: CASTPGGSGNTIYF.

This chain links TRBV5-5 with TRBJ1-1, with D possibly TRBD1 on 6 matching bases. This CDR3 spans 14 amino acids. Trimming left V 6 bases short and J 3 bases short, with 15 bases between. Germline V gene data show CDR1 as SGHKS and CDR2 as YYEKEE (reference sequence). The CDR3 DNA reads as TGTGCCAGCATTAGGGGCGAGGGGGACACTGAAGCTTTCTTT. This gives the protein CASIRGEGDTEAFF.

This rearrangement joins TRBV7-2 to TRBJ2-1; D gene unclear. Deletions cut 2 bases from V and 12 bases from J, with 17 bases between. Germline V gives CDR1 SGHTA, CDR2 FQGNSA. This CDR3 contains 14 residues. For the CDR3, the DNA is TGTGCCAGCAGCTTACTAGACCTCTCCGTGGGGCAGTTCTTC. Translated: CASSLLDLSVGQFF.

J is TRBJ1-1 and V is TRBV28, with 8 bases lining up with TRBD1. V shed 2 bases, J shed 7 bases, and the junction held 3 bases outside the gene matches. This CDR3 contains 13 residues. CDR1 and CDR2 (germline): MDHEN, SYDVKM. For the CDR3, the DNA is TGTGCCAGCAGTTTACCAGGGGGCAATGAAGCTTTCTTT. This gives the protein CASSLPGGNEAFF.

This clone was recorded once. The chain links TRBV3-1 (or the pseudogene TRBV3-2) to TRBJ1-6; D unresolved. CDR1 and CDR2 (germline): LGHDT, YNNKEL (reference sequence). Deletions cut 6 bases from V and 7 bases from J, with 16 bases between. The CDR3 runs 15 residues. CDR3 amino acids: CASRRETTNNSPLHF. CDR3 DNA sequence: TGTGCCAGCAGACGAGAAACCACGAACAATTCACCCCTCCACTTT.

The chain is built from TRBV4-1 and TRBJ2-7, with TRBD2 matching 10 bases. V trimming: 3 bases; J trimming: 2 bases; junction bases outside the gene matches: 7. CDR1 is MGHRA, CDR2 YSYEKL, per germline. The CDR3 is 16 amino acids. CDR3 loop: CASSQPLSGRAYEQYF. DNA of the CDR3: TGCGCCAGCAGCCAGCCGCTAAGCGGGAGGGCCTACGAGCAGTACTTC.

V gene TRBV5-4 combines with J gene TRBJ1-4; weak D call: TRBD1 (6 bases). V was cut by 4 bases and J by 0 bases, with 13 bases left in between. CDR3 length: 16 residues. Germline-derived CDR1 and CDR2 are SGHNT and YYREEE (reference sequence). The CDR3 sequence: CASSPGGGSTNEKLFF. CDR3 coding DNA: TGTGCCAGCAGCCCCGGGGGGGGCTCAACTAATGAAAAACTGTTTTTT.

The V and J genes are TRBV9 and TRBJ2-2; possible D gene TRBD1, 6 bases. V dropped 0 bases and J dropped 4 bases, with 19 bases sitting between them. The CDR3 sequence is 18 residues long. Germline V gives CDR1 SGDLS, CDR2 YYNGEE. Here the CDR3 reads CASSVGGGDYLSTGELFF. The CDR3 coding sequence is TGTGCCAGCAGCGTAGGAGGGGGAGACTATCTTTCCACCGGGGAGCTGTTTTTT.

The chain links TRBV7-9 to TRBJ2-2; 10 nucleotides line up with TRBD2. V dropped 0 bases and J dropped 3; count of bases not matched to a gene: 1. The CDR3 has 16 residues. Germline V gene data show CDR1 as SEHNR and CDR2 as FQNEAQ (reference sequence). The DNA of the CDR3 is TGTGCCAGCAGCTTAGCGCTAGCGGGGGACACCGGGGAGCTGTTTTTT. It codes for CASSLALAGDTGELFF.

This chain uses TRBV28 with TRBJ2-7; D is possibly TRBD1 (5 bases). CDR1 MDHEN and CDR2 SYDVKM come from the germline V gene. The CDR3 has 14 amino acids. Deletions cut 7 bases from V and 7 bases from J, with 20 bases between. DNA of the CDR3: TGTGCCAGCACTGAGACAGCCCTCCGTGAAGAGCAGTACTTC. It translates to CASTETALREEQYF.

In DNA, the CDR3 is TGTGCCAGCAGTCCCTTAAGGCCGGGCAGGGGGCCAGATACGCAGTATTTT. Translating it yields CASSPLRPGRGPDTQYF. V is TRBV28 and J is TRBJ2-3; 8 bases agree with TRBD1. With 5 bases clipped from V and 4 bases from J, the junction kept 14 bases outside the gene matches. This CDR3 comprises 17 residues. Germline V gene data show CDR1 as MDHEN and CDR2 as SYDVKM.

The chain employs TRBV3-1 (or the pseudogene TRBV3-2) and TRBJ1-4, with no clear D. V lost 1 base to trimming and J lost 8 bases, with 17 bases between them. CDR3 size: 16 residues. Germline CDR1 is LGHDT and CDR2 is YNNKEL (reference sequence). CDR3 in DNA: TGTGCCAGCAGCCAAGGACCAGGTGGCATTGGGGAAAAACTGTTTTTT. This encodes CASSQGPGGIGEKLFF.

This clone appeared once. The genes are TRBV18 and TRBJ1-1; D might be TRBD1 (5 bases). Germline assignment: CDR1 KGHSH and CDR2 LQKENI. The CDR3 spans 14 residues. The ends were cut back, 0 bases at V and 10 bases at J, with 15 bases in the middle. CDR3 residues: CASSPPGQGSLAFF. CDR3 in DNA: TGTGCCAGCTCACCACCGGGTCAGGGTAGTCTAGCTTTCTTT.

The chain combines TRBV12-3 or TRBV12-4 with TRBJ2-7; 8 bases are shared with TRBD1. The CDR3 has 12 amino acids. Losses at the gene ends were 4 bases for V and 9 bases for J; bases not matched to a gene: 5. The CDR3: CASSSGTGGQYF. CDR3 bases: TGTGCCAGCAGTTCGGGAACAGGGGGGCAGTACTTC.

This clone was recorded only once. The CDR3 here is CASSVGRWAEQFF. The CDR3 DNA follows: TGTGCCAGCAGCGTAGGGAGGTGGGCCGAGCAGTTCTTC. The chain links TRBV9 to TRBJ2-1, with D perhaps TRBD2 (5 bases). Trimming cost V 0 bases and J 10 bases, with 11 bases left between them. Germline CDR1 and CDR2: SGDLS and YYNGEE. The CDR3 is 13 residues long.

This clone was seen a single time. This chain links TRBV4-3 with TRBJ2-5; D may be TRBD2 (6 bases). The CDR3 is 15 residues long. V lost 3 bases and J lost 5, with 16 bases in between. Per germline, CDR1 LGHNA and CDR2 YSLEER. CDR3 amino acids: CASSHMGGVGETQYF. As DNA, the CDR3 is TGCGCCAGCAGCCACATGGGGGGAGTCGGGGAGACCCAGTACTTC.

The rearrangement joins TRBV6-2 or TRBV6-3 to TRBJ2-3; 11 bases agree with TRBD2. Unmatched junction bases numbered 10, after V lost 2 bases and J lost 0 bases. This CDR3 is built from 19 residues. Germline-derived CDR1 and CDR2 are MNHEY and SVGEGT. The CDR3 spells CASSYSGLAGGYSTDTQYF. The CDR3 coding sequence is TGTGCCAGCAGTTACAGTGGTCTAGCGGGGGGATATAGCACAGATACGCAGTATTTT.

The chain couples TRBV4-2 to TRBJ1-1; TRBD1 is a possible D gene (6 bases). V dropped 4 bases and J dropped 1 base, with 7 bases sitting between them. Germline V gives CDR1 LGHNA, CDR2 YNFKEQ. The CDR3 sequence is 13 residues long. DNA of the CDR3: TGTGCCAGCAGCCGGACAGAGAACACTGAAGCTTTCTTT. It codes for CASSRTENTEAFF.

This clone has just one count. The genes are TRBV7-9 and TRBJ1-2; the D is unclear. CDR1 and CDR2 (germline): SEHNR, FQNEAQ (reference sequence). Trimming stripped 4 bases from V and 8 bases from J, with 11 bases between. This CDR3 contains 12 residues. This CDR3 is CASSYDSRGYTF. The CDR3 DNA is TGTGCCAGCAGCTACGATTCGAGAGGCTACACCTTC.

This chain connects TRBV5-1 to TRBJ2-3; 7 nucleotides match TRBD2. Looked up from germline, CDR1 is SGHRS and CDR2 is YFSETQ. This CDR3 spans 14 amino acids. The J segment lost 4 bases and the V segment lost 4 bases, leaving 6 bases of the junction unmatched. CDR3 protein: CASSVASGSDTQYF. In DNA, the CDR3 is TGCGCCAGCAGCGTAGCTAGCGGTTCAGATACGCAGTATTTT.

V gene TRBV18 combines with J gene TRBJ1-5; weak D call: TRBD1 (6 bases). With 3 bases removed from V and 3 bases from J, the gap between germline ends came to 21 bases. Germline CDR1 reads KGHSH; CDR2 reads LQKENI. The CDR3 length is 18 residues. The CDR3 coding sequence is TGTGCCAGCTCACCCTCCGGATGGGGGGGCAGGGCCAATCAGCCCCAGCATTTT. Protein: CASSPSGWGGRANQPQHF.

This clone came up once. This chain joins TRBV5-1 and TRBJ1-2; 10 nucleotides match TRBD1. The CDR3 runs 15 residues. Germline-derived CDR1 and CDR2 are SGHRS and YFSETQ. J was trimmed by 6 bases and V by 4 bases; bases with no gene match: 9. The CDR3 region is CASSPLRTGGNGYTF. CDR3 nucleotide sequence: TGCGCCAGCAGCCCGTTACGGACAGGGGGGAATGGCTACACCTTC.

The chain joins TRBV7-9 to TRBJ2-7; tentative D call: TRBD2 (5 bases). V dropped 1 base and J dropped 2 bases, with 15 bases sitting between them. CDR1 and CDR2 from the germline V gene are SEHNR and FQNEAQ (reference sequence). The CDR3 has 16 amino acids. The CDR3 DNA follows: TGTGCCAGCAGCTTAGAAGGGAGCAAATCCCCCTACGAGCAGTACTTC. This sequence encodes CASSLEGSKSPYEQYF.

This chain uses TRBV11-3 with TRBJ2-7, with 7 bases identical to TRBD1. Germline V gene lookup returns CDR1 SGHNT and CDR2 YENEEA. The CDR3 is 15 amino acids. Trimming at V came to 4 bases and at J to 1 base, leaving 7 bases not matched to a gene. The CDR3 reads CASSCAGTDSYEQYF. Here the CDR3 DNA reads TGTGCCAGCAGCTGCGCCGGGACAGATTCCTACGAGCAGTACTTC.

CDR3 loop: CASSLTSVAEAFF. DNA of the CDR3: TGTGCCAGCAGCTTAACGTCGGTGGCTGAAGCTTTCTTT. V usage is TRBV7-3 and J usage is TRBJ1-1; D unresolved. Trimming shortened V by 0 bases and J by 6 bases, and 8 bases separated the two germline ends. The CDR3 totals 13 residues. Germline V gene lookup returns CDR1 SGHTA and CDR2 FQGTGA.

The chain employs TRBV6-5 and TRBJ1-6, with a tentative D call TRBD1 (5 bases). The V end lost 6 bases, the J end lost 5 bases, and 14 bases lay between the germline ends. The CDR3 extends over 15 amino acids. The germline V gene has CDR1 MNHEY and CDR2 SVGAGI. CDR3 sequence reads: CASSLRQPDNSPLHF. The CDR3 bases are TGTGCCAGCAGCCTTCGACAGCCCGATAATTCACCCCTCCACTTT.

This clone came up a few times. J is TRBJ2-7 and V is TRBV4-1; 7 bases align to TRBD2. The CDR3 extends over 17 amino acids. In germline, CDR1 is MGHRA, CDR2 YSYEKL. The junction had 10 bases not matched to a gene; V was cut back by 0 bases and J by 2 bases. The CDR3 DNA follows: TGCGCCAGCAGCCAAGATCCAGAAGCGGGGTACACCTACGAGCAGTACTTC. Encoded protein: CASSQDPEAGYTYEQYF.

V and J are TRBV4-2 and TRBJ2-7; the D gene is possibly TRBD2 (6 bases). The germline gives CDR1 LGHNA, CDR2 YNFKEQ. This CDR3 has 15 amino acids. Trimming removed 1 base from V and 7 bases from J, with 17 bases in between. CDR3 protein: CASSQGQGLEREQYF. CDR3 bases: TGTGCCAGCAGCCAAGGTCAGGGACTCGAAAGGGAGCAGTACTTC.

The chain recombines TRBV7-3 with TRBJ2-3; TRBD2 aligns across 9 bases. This CDR3 is 14 amino acids long. The V segment lost 5 bases and the J segment 1 base; nucleotides outside the gene matches: 1. The germline gives CDR1 SGHTA, CDR2 FQGTGA. The CDR3 nucleotides read TGTGCCAGCAGCCCTAGCGGGGGCACAGATACGCAGTATTTT. It yields the protein CASSPSGGTDTQYF.